Following are 10 T cell receptor beta chains from one sample sequenced in a study of OX40 agonist ivuxolimab in advanced cancers. Profiling relied on immunoSEQ multiplex PCR, and the TCRdb table lists in-frame clones only, not all of them. This sample yields 60,000 to 100,000 clones, of which about nine tenths are seen a single time; about 0.5% belongs to the top ten. The sample consisted of CD4+ or CD8+ T cells sorted from blood, taken in a trial of the OX40 agonist ivuxolimab. The origin of the receptors is an adult with an advanced solid tumor such as melanoma, head and neck, liver or kidney cancer.

The rearrangement joins TRBV4-1 to TRBJ1-3; the D is unclear. In germline, CDR1 is MGHRA, CDR2 YSYEKL. This CDR3 contains 17 residues. Trimming left V 2 bases short and J 4 bases short, with 18 bases between. This chain's CDR3 is CASSQTPGEPRGNTIYF. The DNA for the CDR3 is TGCGCCAGCAGCCAAACGCCGGGTGAACCAAGGGGAAACACCATATATTTT.

The V call is TRBV5-4, the J call TRBJ1-1; possibly TRBD1 for D (5 bases). The ends were cut back, 0 bases at V and 1 base at J, with 7 bases in the middle. The length of the CDR3 is 14 residues. Germline CDR1 SGHNT, CDR2 YYREEE (reference sequence). The CDR3 spells CASSLEQENTEAFF. The CDR3 DNA is TGTGCCAGCAGCTTGGAACAGGAGAACACTGAAGCTTTCTTT.

CDR3 sequence: CASSLAVREGNTIYF. CDR3 in DNA: TGTGCCAGCAGCTTAGCGGTTAGGGAGGGAAACACCATATATTTT. The rearrangement links TRBV7-6 to TRBJ1-3, with no clear D. The V and J ends lost 0 bases and 4 bases respectively, with 10 bases between them. This CDR3 contains 15 residues. Germline assignment: CDR1 SGHVS and CDR2 FNYEAQ.

The chain carries TRBV29-1 and TRBJ1-5; D call uncertain. The germline V and J ends were trimmed by 6 bases and 2 bases, with 17 bases remaining between them. Germline V gene sequence: CDR1 SQVTM, CDR2 ANQGSEA. CDR3 length: 15 residues. The CDR3 is CSVADGLFGNQPQHF. The CDR3 region has the DNA TGCAGCGTGGCGGACGGTCTATTTGGCAATCAGCCCCAGCATTTT.

The gene calls are TRBV10-2 and TRBJ1-6, with 7 bases aligning to TRBD1. The CDR3 runs to 14 residues. CDR1 is WSHSY, CDR2 SAAADI, per germline. The trim removed 4 bases at V and 6 bases at J, leaving 3 bases unmatched. This CDR3 is CASSAAGGNSPLHF. The CDR3 coding sequence is TGCGCCAGCAGTGCGGCAGGGGGTAATTCACCCCTCCACTTT.

The rearrangement links TRBV30 to TRBJ2-7; unclear D gene. The CDR3 has 13 amino acids. Germline CDR1 and CDR2: GTSNPN and SVGIG (reference sequence). Trimming took 3 bases from V and 2 from J, leaving 11 bases between them. In DNA, the CDR3 is TGTGCCTGGAGCCCCGTAATGGCCTACGAGCAGTACTTC. Translation: CAWSPVMAYEQYF.

This clone was detected only a few times. Other DNA sequences of this sample code for an identical CDR3. The gene calls are TRBV7-2 and TRBJ1-2; D possibly corresponds to TRBD1 (6 bases). This CDR3 contains 14 residues. CDR1 and CDR2 (germline): SGHTA, FQGNSA. Deletions cut 5 bases from V and 2 bases from J, with 12 bases between. CDR3 in DNA: TGTGCCAGCAGCCCCGATACAGGGAACTATGGCTACACCTTC. Translation gives CASSPDTGNYGYTF.

With respect to this clone: One end of the junction varies from germline; a read error may be responsible. The rearrangement joins TRBV9 to TRBJ2-7, with TRBD1 identical over 9 bases. The length of the CDR3 is 15 residues. The V gene's germline CDR1 is SGDLS and CDR2 YYNGEE. CDR3 nucleotides: TGCGCCAGCAGCGTACGAACGGGCGGACAGGGGGAGCAGTACTTC. It codes for CASSVRTGGQGEQYF.

The genes are TRBV5-4 and TRBJ2-1; TRBD1 or TRBD2 may be the D gene (7 bases each). The CDR3 has 17 residues. Trimming stripped 4 bases from V and 7 bases from J, with 24 bases between. The germline V gene encodes CDR1 SGHNT and CDR2 YYREEE (reference sequence). The CDR3 region has the DNA TGTGCCAGCAGCCTCGGGGGTCCGCGACAGGGAGGGAATGAGCAGTTCTTC. Translating it yields CASSLGGPRQGGNEQFF.

The V gene is TRBV5-1, the J gene TRBJ1-2; TRBD1 might be the D (5 bases). The CDR3 contains 15 residues. Trimming removed 0 bases from V and 4 bases from J, with 13 bases in between. Germline CDR1 reads SGHRS; CDR2 reads YFSETQ. Written as DNA, the CDR3 is TGCGCCAGCAGCTTGGTAATCGGGGGTGCCTATGGCTACACCTTC. Its translation is CASSLVIGGAYGYTF.